This TCR beta chain was found in a study of T cell repertoires in cytomegalovirus infection. There are 15 residues in the CDR3. Germline assignment: CDR1 MGHDK and CDR2 SYGVNS. V gave up 4 bases and J gave up 5 bases; unmatched junction bases: 9. Concerning this clonotype: Its antigen remains unidentified.

Using its own MiXCR run on the reads, TCRdb lists one record per CDR3 protein. The sample carries 450,000 to 600,000 distinct CDR3 sequences, 40% to 50% recorded once. Sequenced here: cultured PBMCs, sampled from culture after CMV antigen stimulation. The V and J genes are TRBV25-1 and TRBJ1-2, with 8 bases matching TRBD1. The sequence was collected from a human donor in good health (CMV status not recorded). Some clones in this sample may be carry-over from other donors' samples. Here the CDR3 DNA reads TGTGCCAGCAGTGTATCGGGACAGGACATTTATGGCTACACCTTC. Translating gives CASSVSGQDIYGYTF.